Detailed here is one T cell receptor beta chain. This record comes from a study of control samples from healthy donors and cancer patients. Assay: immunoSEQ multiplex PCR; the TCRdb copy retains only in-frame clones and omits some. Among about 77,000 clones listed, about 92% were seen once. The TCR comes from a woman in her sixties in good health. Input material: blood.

CDR3 residues: CASGRSTNEKLFF. The CDR3 DNA follows: TGTGCCAGCGGCCGGTCGACTAATGAAAAACTGTTTTTT. J is TRBJ1-4 and V is TRBV7-2; D is unresolved. This CDR3 comprises 13 residues. Trimming left V 8 bases short and J 2 bases short, with 9 bases between. Germline assignment: CDR1 SGHTA and CDR2 FQGNSA. The variable domain in full, with the rest retrieved from reference TRBV7-2 and TRBJ1-4, is GAGVSQSPSNKVTEKGKDVELRCDPISGHTALYWYRQSLGQGLEFLIYFQGNSAPDKSGLPSDRFSAERTGGSVSTLTIQRTQQEDSAVYLCASGRSTNEKLFFGSGTQLSVL.